The rows below give T cell receptor beta chains drawn from one sample of a study of blood T cell repertoires in COVID-19. Method: immunoSEQ multiplex PCR; TCRdb's copy keeps in-frame clones and lacks some. The repertoire holds about 130,000 clones, with around 74% as singletons. The sequencing sample was made of peripheral blood. The receptors shown here come from a man in his fifties or sixties with acute or convalescent COVID-19. Each CDR3 is given with its conserved first and last residue. The order of the fields is V gene, clone size, CDR3 length, D gene, J gene, CDR3 protein, CDR3 DNA. A D gene is named only where the DNA matches it firmly. Expanded clones get a size class; other rows say once, few or many, or leave the size out.

TRBV9,NA,16,NA,TRBJ1-1,CASSSSVGRGVTEAFF,TGTGCCAGCAGCAGTAGTGTGGGCCGGGGGGTCACTGAAGCTTTCTTT
TRBV2,NA,14,TRBD1,TRBJ2-7,CASSSDRGVYEQYF,TGTGCCAGCAGTTCTGACAGGGGAGTCTACGAGCAGTACTTC
TRBV5-1,NA,14,NA,TRBJ2-3,CASSLSTGWDTQYF,TGCGCCAGCAGCTTAAGTACAGGATGGGATACGCAGTATTTT
TRBV30,NA,14,NA,TRBJ1-6,CAWTVSSYNSPLHF,TGTGCCTGGACGGTGAGCTCCTATAATTCACCCCTCCACTTT
TRBV29-1,NA,13,NA,TRBJ1-1,CSFSQGLNTEAFF,TGCAGCTTTTCACAGGGCTTGAACACTGAAGCTTTCTTT
TRBV14,NA,15,NA,TRBJ1-1,CASSQDGRGNTEAFF,TGTGCCAGCAGCCAAGATGGGAGGGGGAACACTGAAGCTTTCTTT
TRBV4-1,once,16,TRBD1,TRBJ2-1,CASSHPAGTGVNEQFF,TGCGCCAGCAGCCATCCGGCCGGGACAGGGGTCAATGAGCAGTTCTTC
TRBV7-9,NA,12,NA,TRBJ2-7,CASRSTAYEQYF,TGTGCCAGCAGGTCCACAGCTTACGAGCAGTACTTC
TRBV2,NA,15,TRBD2,TRBJ2-5,CASSEAGGLQETQYF,TGTGCCAGCAGTGAGGCGGGAGGGCTCCAAGAGACCCAGTACTTC
TRBV6-5,NA,14,TRBD1,TRBJ1-3,CAAMKTGAGNTIYF,TGTGCCGCGATGAAGACAGGGGCTGGAAACACCATATATTTT
TRBV9,NA,17,TRBD1,TRBJ2-2,CASSAPQGGTNTGELFF,TGTGCCAGCAGCGCACCACAGGGGGGAACGAACACCGGGGAGCTGTTTTTT
TRBV18,few,13,TRBD1,TRBJ1-4,CASSLGQNEKLFF,TGTGCCAGCTCACTGGGACAGAATGAAAAACTGTTTTTT
TRBV18,NA,13,NA,TRBJ1-5,CANSLGSNQPQHF,TGTGCCAACTCACTCGGGAGCAATCAGCCCCAGCATTTT
TRBV6-1,NA,18,NA,TRBJ1-2,CASSEARTLHSANYGYTF,TGTGCCAGCAGTGAAGCGCGGACACTTCATTCGGCTAACTATGGCTACACCTTC
TRBV12-3/TRBV12-4,NA,12,NA,TRBJ1-1,CASSWGPTEAFF,TGTGCCAGCAGTTGGGGCCCAACTGAAGCTTTCTTT
TRBV27,NA,15,NA,TRBJ2-3,CASSLGGLRTDTQYF,TGTGCCAGCAGTTTGGGGGGTTTGCGCACAGATACGCAGTATTTT
TRBV7-3,NA,14,NA,TRBJ2-5,CASSLSGARETQYF,TGTGCCAGCAGCTTAAGTGGGGCCAGGGAGACCCAGTACTTC
TRBV5-4,NA,14,NA,TRBJ2-3,CASSLGLATDTQYF,TGTGCCAGCAGCTTGGGTCTAGCAACAGATACGCAGTATTTT
TRBV5-1,NA,15,TRBD1,TRBJ2-3,CASSLGTGLTDTQYF,TGCGCCAGCAGCTTAGGGACAGGGTTAACAGATACGCAGTATTTT
TRBV18,many,15,TRBD2,TRBJ2-3,CASSPRTSGMDTQYF,TGTGCCAGCTCACCCCGGACTAGCGGGATGGATACGCAGTATTTT
TRBV2,NA,15,TRBD2,TRBJ2-2,CASRGRLAGAGELFF,TGTGCCAGCAGAGGGAGACTAGCGGGAGCCGGGGAGCTGTTTTTT
TRBV4-2,NA,14,NA,TRBJ1-2,CASSQEERGHGYTF,TGTGCCAGCAGCCAAGAGGAAAGGGGTCATGGCTACACCTTC
TRBV19,NA,13,TRBD1,TRBJ2-1,CASKTDRGNEQFF,TGTGCCAGTAAGACCGACAGGGGCAATGAGCAGTTCTTC
TRBV18,few,13,NA,TRBJ1-1,CASSPRRDTEAFF,TGTGCCAGCTCACCCCGCAGGGACACTGAAGCTTTCTTT